This T cell receptor beta chain was captured by sequencing in a study of T cells in Graves' hyperthyroidism and ophthalmopathy (dated 2019 in TCRdb). Turning to the overall study: Peripheral blood samples were taken at the time of initial diagnosis, prior to any treatment. TCR V-J signatures able to tell the groups apart were searched for in a discovery cohort of around 95 patients, of whom over 40 had Graves' ophthalmopathy and about 60 had stable Graves' hyperthyroidism. Whether ophthalmopathy could be predicted prospectively was tested in an independent validation cohort made up of about 18 hyperthyroidism patients plus 17 patients who later progressed to ophthalmopathy. The 100 discovery patients were randomly split 7:3 into training and test sets. In addition, the study compared T-cell repertoires in thyroid tissue and in blood from 6 or 7 Graves' hyperthyroidism patients. Once sampling was done, hyperthyroidism patients were given methimazole at a starting dose of 30 mg daily, whereas ophthalmopathy patients were given high-dose intravenous methylprednisolone. The paper reports TCR Vbeta CDR3 sequencing of more than 120 peripheral blood samples: approximately 41 ophthalmopathy, some 80 hyperthyroidism and some 17 progressor patients.

The TCR beta CDR3 regions were amplified from the RNA transcripts. The first round of RT-PCR for the TCR CDR3 was performed with the HTBI primer set and the Qiagen OneStep RT-PCR kit. A second multiplex PCR round built the libraries, followed by size selection and purification. The libraries were sequenced on an Illumina HiSeq2000 using paired-end 100 bp reads. Regarding the original processing steps: SOAPnuke was used to process the raw data, with reads discarded if the reads contained adapters or uncalled bases, had a mean Phred below 15, or lacked an exact constant-primer or identifier match. COPE v1.2.5 was used to merge the high-quality paired reads, and each unique nucleotide sequence was defined as a clonotype. MiTCR v1.1 was used to align the clonotypes against IMGT TRBV, TRBD and TRBJ reference segments. The analysis included only V-J combinations with a frequency above 0.0001, which together covered roughly 99% of the repertoires. A TCS score was defined as the ratio of F50 (clonal expansion) to E x V (chaos), with BLOSUM62-based TCRdist applied between CDR3 peptides within each V-J. Welch's t-statistics and random forest reduced some 510 V-J features to 13, which were used in a naive Bayes classifier (R e1071). TCRdb took the public reads, trimmed them with fastp at Q25, ran MiXCR for clone calling and kept in-frame beta chains. Records with the same CDR3 protein are collapsed into one entry carrying the most frequent genes and DNA. TCRdb's processing, not the study's, gives the V and J calls here. Recorded for this sample are tens of thousands of distinct CDR3 sequences; roughly 45% of them occurred a single time. About a tenth of the sample goes to the ten largest clones.

This clonotype is categorized as medium-sized (0.01 to 0.1%). This clone's antigen is unknown. It has no much larger one-base neighbor in the sample; base qualities were not kept. Findings and caveats that apply to the study as a whole: A model built on a 13 V-J signature distinguished ophthalmopathy from stable hyperthyroidism, reaching around 90% sensitivity and about 81% specificity in cross-validation and 80%/75% in testing. Most expanded thyroid clonotypes (frequency above 0.001) were also detected in blood, suggesting blood repertoires may reflect thyroid immune responses. No statistical method was used to set the sample size in advance, and investigators knew the group allocation. In validation, progression to ophthalmopathy was predicted by the model with around 70% sensitivity and about 72% specificity, a median of around 6.5 months before onset.

Stable Graves' hyperthyroidism was defined as no progression to ophthalmopathy during 18 months of follow-up. Hyperthyroidism patients were newly diagnosed, with disease duration under 2 months, and aged 18 to 65 years. Any patient with an uncontrolled infection, another autoimmune disease, pregnancy or lactation was excluded. Diagnoses were established on the basis of clinical symptoms, serum thyroxine and TRAb, thyroid ultrasound, and orbital computed tomography. PBMCs were separated from approximately 10 ml of fresh peripheral blood using Ficoll-Paque density gradient centrifugation. Total RNA was extracted with Trizol reagent, and quality was checked on an Agilent 2100 Bioanalyzer. Between the V and J ends, shortened by 5 bases and 7 bases respectively, the junction contains 11 bases. The CDR3 has 13 amino acids, counting the end cysteine and phenylalanine. The kept DNA is CDR3 alone, 39 bases in frame from the first base. Via the germline V gene, CDR1 is SGHTA and CDR2 FQGNSA.

The source material was blood. Rearrangement joined TRBV7-2 to TRBJ2-2; no D gene can be assigned with confidence. This TCR was recovered from a woman aged 25 to 39 with Graves' hyperthyroidism. The encoded CDR3 is CASSLQFYGELFF. The sequenced DNA: TGTGCCAGCAGCCTCCAATTTTACGGGGAGCTGTTTTTT.